Listed here are 19 T cell receptor beta chains from one sample, sequenced in a study of identical twins. TCRdb re-called the 5' RACE reads with MiXCR, one entry per CDR3 protein. The data show roughly 720,000 distinct CDR3 sequences, roughly 18% seen once. The data also belong to a second study, concerning T cells expressing NK-cell markers.

Specimen: PBMCs. These receptors came from a woman aged 18-35 years in good health.

This clonotype was observed a few times. The V gene is TRBV29-1, the J gene TRBJ2-7; the D gene is possibly TRBD1 (6 bases). The germline V and J ends were trimmed by 4 bases and 5 bases, with 12 bases remaining between them. The CDR3 spans 12 residues. In germline, CDR1 is SQVTM, CDR2 ANQGSEA. CDR3 in DNA: TGCAGCGTTGCCACAACAGGGAACGAGCAGTACTTC. Translated, it gives CSVATTGNEQYF.

V and J are TRBV4-2 and TRBJ2-1, with no clear D. Trimming stripped 0 bases from V and 8 bases from J, with 5 bases between. CDR1 and CDR2 (germline): LGHNA, YNFKEQ. CDR3 length equals 12 residues. CDR3 protein: CASSQDPDEQFF. The CDR3, as DNA: TGTGCCAGCAGCCAAGATCCGGATGAGCAGTTCTTC.

The sample holds many counts of this clonotype. The chain links TRBV5-1 to TRBJ2-1; the D is unclear. The CDR3 has 13 amino acids. V gave up 0 bases and J gave up 9 bases, with 10 bases separating them. CDR1 is SGHRS and CDR2 is YFSETQ in the germline V gene. The CDR3 reads CASSLADLGEQFF. Written as DNA, the CDR3 is TGCGCCAGCAGCTTGGCAGACCTTGGTGAGCAGTTCTTC. Together with reference TRBV5-1 and TRBJ2-1, the CDR3 gives the full variable domain: KAGVTQTPRYLIKTRGQQVTLSCSPISGHRSVSWYQQTPGQGLQFLFEYFSETQRNKGNFPGRFSGRQFSNSRSEMNVSTLELGDSALYLCASSLADLGEQFFGPGTRLTVL.

The chain is built from TRBV12-3 or TRBV12-4 and TRBJ1-2; D is unclear. V was cut by 6 bases and J by 6 bases, with 14 bases left in between. The length of the CDR3 is 13 residues. The CDR3 protein is CASSLRSLHGYTF. The CDR3 nucleotides read TGTGCCAGCAGCCTTAGGAGTTTGCATGGCTACACCTTC.

The sample holds a few counts of this clonotype. The chain has TRBV29-1 and TRBJ1-2, with D possibly being TRBD1 (5 bases). Germline CDR1 is SQVTM and CDR2 is ANQGSEA. The CDR3 totals 16 residues. Trimming took off 0 bases at V and 8 bases at J, with 22 bases between the two ends. The CDR3 region is CSVEEFSVRGNFGYTF. The CDR3 nucleotides are TGCAGCGTTGAAGAGTTTTCAGTCCGGGGGAACTTCGGCTACACCTTC.

There are a few counts of this clonotype. The rearrangement links TRBV30 to TRBJ1-2; no clear D gene. There are 16 residues in the CDR3. The V end was cut by 2 bases, the J end by 2 bases, with 18 bases between. From germline, CDR1 is GTSNPN and CDR2 SVGIG (reference sequence). CDR3 in amino acids: CAWSRAWVPTNYGYTF. CDR3 nucleotide sequence: TGTGCCTGGAGTCGAGCATGGGTCCCAACAAACTATGGCTACACCTTC. The whole variable domain, filled in from reference TRBV30 and TRBJ1-2, reads SQTIHQWPATLVQPVGSPLSLECTVEGTSNPNLYWYRQAAGRGLQLLFYSVGIGQISSEVPQNLSASRPQDRQFILSSKKLLLSDSGFYLCAWSRAWVPTNYGYTFGSGTRLTVV.

This clonotype was picked up a small number of times. The chain joins TRBV5-5 to TRBJ2-1; TRBD2 matches at 9 bases. V was pared by 4 bases and J by 3 bases, with 2 bases of the junction left unmatched. The CDR3 has 14 amino acids. Germline CDR1 reads SGHKS; CDR2 reads YYEKEE (reference sequence). The CDR3 DNA follows: TGTGCCAGCAGCGCGACTAGCGGCTACAATGAGCAGTTCTTC. The encoded protein is CASSATSGYNEQFF.

The V and J genes are TRBV6-1 and TRBJ2-3, with D unresolved. Germline CDR1 reads MNHNS; CDR2 reads SASEGT. Trimming took off 0 bases at V and 2 bases at J, with 9 bases between the two ends. The CDR3 covers 15 residues. CDR3 residues: CASSEARRSTDTQYF. The DNA of the CDR3 is TGTGCCAGCAGTGAAGCGCGCAGGTCCACAGATACGCAGTATTTT.

With respect to this clonotype: This could be a read error, since a much larger clone is one nucleotide away. CDR3 DNA: TGCTGTGCTAGTCAACACCTCACCTACGAGCAGTACTTC. It translates to CCASQHLTYEQYF. The chain joins TRBV20-1 to TRBJ2-7; D not certain. The CDR3 is 13 amino acids. CDR1 and CDR2 from the germline V gene are DFQATT and SNEGSKA (reference sequence).

This clonotype was seen more than once but under ten times. V usage is TRBV7-2 and J usage is TRBJ2-1, with 8 positions matching TRBD1. Looked up from germline, CDR1 is SGHTA and CDR2 is FQGNSA. CDR3 length: 17 residues. Germline trimming cut 0 bases from V and 0 bases from J; bases unmatched to any gene: 4. CDR3 amino acids: CASSLASGGSSYNEQFF. In DNA, the CDR3 is TGTGCCAGCAGCTTAGCTTCAGGGGGCAGCTCCTACAATGAGCAGTTCTTC.

This clonotype was recorded a few times. The chain joins TRBV11-2 to TRBJ2-5, with TRBD2 as a possible D gene (6 bases). Trimming pared 3 bases from V and 10 bases from J, leaving 9 bases between. Germline CDR1 reads SGHAT; CDR2 reads FQNNGV. This CDR3 is 11 amino acids long. CDR3 protein: CASSLRDRQYF. CDR3 nucleotide sequence: TGTGCCAGCAGCTTGCGGGACCGCCAGTACTTC.

The V gene is TRBV4-3, the J gene TRBJ2-3; D perhaps matches TRBD2 (5 bases). V was clipped by 1 base and J by 6 bases, with 8 bases between them. The CDR3 extends over 13 amino acids. Germline-derived CDR1 and CDR2 are LGHNA and YSLEER. In DNA form, the CDR3 reads TGCGCCAGCAGCCAAGTCTCGGGGGATACGCAGTATTTT. Its translation is CASSQVSGDTQYF.

This chain connects TRBV20-1 to TRBJ2-5, with 10 bases identical to TRBD2. The CDR3 has 15 amino acids. Losses at the gene ends were 6 bases for V and 5 bases for J; bases not matched to a gene: 12. Germline V gives CDR1 DFQATT, CDR2 SNEGSKA (reference sequence). The CDR3 loop is CSAPPVSGGAETQYF. CDR3 DNA sequence: TGCAGTGCCCCGCCTGTGAGCGGGGGGGCGGAGACCCAGTACTTC.

This clonotype has a count of ten or more. The chain combines TRBV7-2 with TRBJ1-5; TRBD1 might be the D (6 bases). Germline V gene sequence: CDR1 SGHTA, CDR2 FQGNSA. Trimming took off 4 bases at V and 7 bases at J, with 11 bases between the two ends. CDR3 size: 13 residues. The chain's CDR3 is CASSSVQGQPQHF. The DNA for the CDR3 is TGTGCCAGCAGCTCAGTACAGGGCCAGCCCCAGCATTTT.

The rearrangement links TRBV7-2 to TRBJ2-3; the match to TRBD2 covers 11 bases. Trimming removed 0 bases from V and 1 base from J; junction bases left unmatched: 3. This CDR3 region has 17 residues. Germline-derived CDR1 and CDR2 are SGHTA and FQGNSA. This CDR3 is CASSLALLAGGTDTQYF. The CDR3 DNA reads TGTGCCAGCAGCTTAGCCCTACTAGCGGGGGGCACAGATACGCAGTATTTT. Full variable domain (outside the CDR3, taken from reference TRBV7-2 and TRBJ2-3): GAGVSQSPSNKVTEKGKDVELRCDPISGHTALYWYRQSLGQGLEFLIYFQGNSAPDKSGLPSDRFSAERTGGSVSTLTIQRTQQEDSAVYLCASSLALLAGGTDTQYFGPGTRLTVL.

CDR3 in amino acids: CASSQETGGGLETQYF. The CDR3 region has the DNA TGTGCCAGCAGCCAAGAAACAGGGGGCGGCTTGGAGACCCAGTACTTC. The chain carries TRBV4-2 and TRBJ2-5; 9 bases agree with TRBD1. V dropped 0 bases and J dropped 5; count of bases not matched to a gene: 7. CDR3 length equals 16 residues. Germline CDR1 is LGHNA and CDR2 is YNFKEQ.

This chain uses TRBV27 with TRBJ1-3; no clear D gene. V was trimmed by 5 bases and J by 2 bases, leaving 22 bases between them. Germline CDR1 is MNHEY and CDR2 is SMNVEV (reference sequence). This CDR3 region has 18 residues. CDR3 DNA sequence: TGTGCCAGCAGTCCAAAGGGTCGTAGGATAGGCACTGGAAACACCATATATTTT. As protein: CASSPKGRRIGTGNTIYF.

This chain joins TRBV9 and TRBJ1-2, with D tentatively TRBD1 (6 bases). The ends were cut back, 3 bases at V and 2 bases at J, with 11 bases in the middle. CDR1 and CDR2 (germline): SGDLS, YYNGEE. The CDR3 loop spans 14 amino acids. In DNA form, the CDR3 reads TGTGCCAGCAGCGCCCACAGGGTGAACTATGGCTACACCTTC. Translation gives CASSAHRVNYGYTF.

This clonotype has just a few counts. The gene calls are TRBV10-1 and TRBJ2-2; D might be TRBD1 (6 bases). CDR1 and CDR2 from the germline V gene are WNHNN and SYGVQD (reference sequence). The CDR3 is 14 amino acids. V was shortened by 5 bases and J by 7 bases, with 14 bases between the two germline ends. CDR3 DNA sequence: TGCGCCAGCAGTAAAACAGGGCAGGGCGGGGAGCTGTTTTTT. Its protein is CASSKTGQGGELFF.